Below are 21 T cell receptor beta chains sequenced from a single sample in a study of OX40 agonist ivuxolimab in advanced cancers. Produced via immunoSEQ multiplex PCR; TCRdb's table is partial and in-frame only. The data show tens of thousands of clones, around 89% seen once. Specimen: CD4+ or CD8+ T cells sorted from blood, collected in a trial of the OX40 agonist ivuxolimab. The receptors originated from an adult with an advanced solid tumor such as melanoma, head and neck, liver or kidney cancer.

The chain carries TRBV27 and TRBJ2-7; D may match TRBD1 or TRBD2 (5 bases each). V was pared by 5 bases and J by 0 bases, with 11 bases between. The CDR3 length is 14 residues. The germline CDR1 and CDR2 sequences are MNHEY and SMNVEV (reference sequence). CDR3 sequence reads: CASSQGRNSYEQYF. The CDR3 region has the DNA TGTGCCAGCAGTCAGGGACGGAACTCCTACGAGCAGTACTTC.

The V and J genes are TRBV9 and TRBJ1-2, with a possible D match to TRBD1 (5 bases). Germline values: CDR1 SGDLS, CDR2 YYNGEE. The CDR3 length is 14 residues. V dropped 7 bases and J dropped 2 bases, with 15 bases sitting between them. The CDR3 here is CASCRGQGNYGYTF. The CDR3 region has the DNA TGTGCCAGCTGTCGGGGCCAGGGCAACTATGGCTACACCTTC.

The chain joins TRBV7-9 to TRBJ2-2, with D possibly TRBD2 on 6 matching bases. This CDR3 has 14 amino acids. Germline CDR1 and CDR2: SEHNR and FQNEAQ (reference sequence). The V and J ends lost 11 bases and 3 bases respectively, with 16 bases between them. The CDR3 loop is CAAQEGLHTGELFF. In nucleotides, the CDR3 is TGTGCCGCCCAGGAGGGGCTCCACACCGGGGAGCTGTTTTTT.

This clone came up once. V and J are TRBV27 and TRBJ2-2; D is unresolved. This CDR3 region has 12 residues. V lost 4 bases and J 4 bases, leaving 4 bases between the germline ends. Germline V gene lookup returns CDR1 MNHEY and CDR2 SMNVEV (reference sequence). CDR3 coding DNA: TGTGCCAGCAGTTCAATCACCGGGGAGCTGTTTTTT. Protein sequence: CASSSITGELFF.

The chain links TRBV2 to TRBJ1-5; a weak D match, TRBD1 (5 bases). This CDR3 is built from 13 residues. Trimming took off 10 bases at V and 4 bases at J, with 14 bases between the two ends. Germline CDR1 and CDR2: SNHLY and FYNNEI. In nucleotides, the CDR3 is TGTGCCACCTCTGGGGGTTGGAATCAGCCCCAGCATTTT. Protein sequence: CATSGGWNQPQHF.

V and J are TRBV5-1 and TRBJ2-5; D remains unclear. CDR1 and CDR2 (germline): SGHRS, YFSETQ. The V gene lost 2 bases and the J gene lost 2 bases, with 16 bases spanning the gap. This CDR3 is built from 16 residues. The CDR3 reads CASSLRWGSPQETQYF. The DNA for the CDR3 is TGCGCCAGCAGCTTACGGTGGGGTTCCCCGCAAGAGACCCAGTACTTC.

The V and J genes are TRBV4-1 and TRBJ2-1; maybe TRBD2 (5 bases). The germline V gene has CDR1 MGHRA and CDR2 YSYEKL. V lost 6 bases and J 4 bases, leaving 13 bases between the germline ends. This CDR3 spans 14 amino acids. The CDR3 nucleotides read TGCGCCAGCAGTGAACTAGGTCCTTACAATGAGCAGTTCTTC. Its translation: CASSELGPYNEQFF.

Within the sample, this clone is medium-sized. The genes are TRBV6-4 and TRBJ1-3; 7 bases are a match to TRBD1. Germline-derived CDR1 and CDR2 are MRHNA and SNTAGT. The CDR3 sequence is 16 residues long. V was clipped by 7 bases and J by 2 bases; unmatched bases: 11. The CDR3 is CASIDTRTGPGNTIYF. Here the CDR3 DNA reads TGTGCCAGCATCGACACCCGGACAGGCCCTGGAAACACCATATATTTT.

The rearrangement links TRBV9 to TRBJ1-6; perhaps TRBD1 as D (6 bases). In germline, CDR1 is SGDLS, CDR2 YYNGEE. Trimming took 0 bases from V and 14 from J, leaving 15 bases between them. The length of the CDR3 is 14 residues. CDR3: CASSVGQGQFSLHF. CDR3 bases: TGTGCCAGCAGCGTAGGTCAGGGGCAATTTTCCCTCCACTTT.

The chain has TRBV30 and TRBJ2-7; D tentatively reads TRBD1 or TRBD2 (5 bases each). The germline gives CDR1 GTSNPN, CDR2 SVGIG (reference sequence). CDR3 size: 13 residues. The V end was cut by 4 bases, the J end by 6 bases, with 16 bases between. The CDR3 here is CAWIGTLPTEQYF. DNA for the CDR3: TGTGCCTGGATTGGGACGCTGCCTACCGAGCAGTACTTC.

The V and J genes are TRBV7-8 and TRBJ1-1; D gene unclear. CDR3 length: 13 residues. Trimming removed 2 bases at V and 5 bases at J, with 9 bases between. Germline-derived CDR1 and CDR2 are SGHVS and FQNEAQ. The CDR3 nucleotides are TGTGCCAGCAGCTTAAATAGTCATACTGAAGCTTTCTTT. This codes for CASSLNSHTEAFF. Based on the CDR3 plus reference TRBV7-8 and TRBJ1-1, the full variable domain is GAGVSQSPRYKVAKRGQDVALRCDPISGHVSLFWYQQALGQGPEFLTYFQNEAQLDKSGLPSDRFFAERPEGSVSTLKIQRTQQEDSAVYLCASSLNSHTEAFFGQGTRLTVV.

The chain combines TRBV30 with TRBJ1-6, with D unclear. The CDR3 extends over 12 amino acids. The V end was cut by 1 base, the J end by 13 bases, with 11 bases between. Per the germline V gene, CDR1 is GTSNPN and CDR2 is SVGIG (reference sequence). CDR3 coding DNA: TGTGCCTGGAGTGGCGGACGGACTCCCCTCCACTTT. It translates to CAWSGGRTPLHF.

The V gene is TRBV15, the J gene TRBJ2-2; D unclear. The V gene lost 1 base and the J gene lost 7 bases, with 10 bases spanning the gap. The CDR3 totals 14 residues. Germline CDR1 reads LNHNV; CDR2 reads YYDKDF (reference sequence). CDR3 protein: CATSRAPASGELFF. The CDR3 DNA reads TGTGCCACCAGCAGAGCCCCTGCTAGCGGGGAGCTGTTTTTT.

CDR3 coding DNA: TGTGCCAGCAGCGTGCGGGACTCCTCCTACGAGCAGTACTTC. Encoded protein: CASSVRDSSYEQYF. J is TRBJ2-7 and V is TRBV9, with D possibly matching TRBD2 (6 bases). Trimming shortened V by 2 bases and J by 0 bases, and 9 bases separated the two germline ends. Germline CDR1 reads SGDLS; CDR2 reads YYNGEE. The CDR3 runs 14 residues. Variable domain in full (rest from reference TRBV9 and TRBJ2-7): DSGVTQTPKHLITATGQRVTLRCSPRSGDLSVYWYQQSLDQGLQFLIQYYNGEERAKGNILERFSAQQFPDLHSELNLSSLELGDSALYFCASSVRDSSYEQYFGPGTRLTVT.

The V gene is TRBV9, the J gene TRBJ1-6, with 7 bases that match TRBD1. V gave up 1 base and J gave up 7 bases; unmatched junction bases: 5. Per germline, CDR1 SGDLS and CDR2 YYNGEE. The CDR3 length is 15 residues. Here the CDR3 DNA reads TGTGCCAGCAGCGTACTAGGACAGGAAAATTCACCCCTCCACTTT. Protein product: CASSVLGQENSPLHF.

The rearrangement joins TRBV9 to TRBJ2-3, with TRBD1 matching 7 bases. Germline lookup yields CDR1 SGDLS and CDR2 YYNGEE. V gave up 0 bases and J gave up 2 bases; unmatched junction bases: 15. The CDR3 runs 19 residues. The CDR3 reads CASSVAWTGGTFPTDTQYF. Written as DNA, the CDR3 is TGTGCCAGCAGCGTAGCGTGGACAGGTGGTACATTTCCCACAGATACGCAGTATTTT.

J is TRBJ2-1 and V is TRBV9, with 14 positions matching TRBD2. This CDR3 is built from 17 residues. With 0 bases clipped from V and 8 bases from J, the junction kept 7 bases outside the gene matches. The germline V gene encodes CDR1 SGDLS and CDR2 YYNGEE. DNA of the CDR3: TGTGCCAGCAGCGTAGATGCCGGGACTAGCGGGAGTGATGAGCAGTTCTTC. Protein product: CASSVDAGTSGSDEQFF.

The chain employs TRBV5-1 and TRBJ2-7; D is unclear. Germline V gene data show CDR1 as SGHRS and CDR2 as YFSETQ. V lost 4 bases and J lost 3, with 5 bases in between. There are 11 residues in the CDR3. CDR3 in amino acids: CASSQNYEQYF. CDR3 DNA sequence: TGCGCCAGCAGCCAAAACTACGAGCAGTACTTC.

The chain uses TRBV7-9 and TRBJ2-1; no clear D gene. Deletions cut 0 bases from V and 10 bases from J, with 19 bases between. This CDR3 region has 16 residues. Germline CDR1 is SEHNR and CDR2 is FQNEAQ (reference sequence). CDR3 protein: CASSLAGLGSAREQFF. DNA for the CDR3: TGTGCCAGCAGCTTAGCGGGTCTGGGATCCGCCAGAGAGCAGTTCTTC.

The chain has TRBV19 and TRBJ2-5, with TRBD1 matching over 8 bases. Germline lookup yields CDR1 LNHDA and CDR2 SQIVND (reference sequence). V lost 6 bases to trimming and J lost 3 bases; unmatched junction nucleotides: 3. CDR3 length equals 13 residues. CDR3 loop: CASSDRGKETQYF. The CDR3 coding sequence is TGTGCCAGTAGCGACAGGGGTAAAGAGACCCAGTACTTC.

The V call is TRBV12-5, the J call TRBJ2-1; no reliable D call. Trimming shortened V by 0 bases and J by 2 bases, and 8 bases separated the two germline ends. The CDR3 has 15 amino acids. CDR1 is LGHNT and CDR2 is FRNRAP in the germline V gene. The DNA of the CDR3 is TGTGCTAGTGGTTTGGTATACCAAACCTACAATGAGCAGTTCTTC. This gives the protein CASGLVYQTYNEQFF.